What follows are 11 T cell receptor beta chains derived from one specimen sequenced in a study of T cells after yellow fever vaccination. One entry per CDR3 protein, called by TCRdb with MiXCR from the 5' RACE reads. The data contain around 300,000 distinct CDR3 sequences, around 4.4% of them singletons. Sequenced here: PBMCs, sampled 15 days after the yellow fever booster vaccination. The receptors here all came from a man younger than 35 who received the YFV17D yellow fever vaccine.

This clonotype was counted only a few times. The rearrangement links TRBV7-9 to TRBJ2-3; D may be TRBD1 (5 bases). The CDR3 runs to 15 residues. The germline V gene has CDR1 SEHNR and CDR2 FQNEAQ (reference sequence). V gave up 5 bases and J gave up 0 bases, with 12 bases separating them. CDR3 sequence reads: CASSPQGTSTDTQYF. CDR3 DNA sequence: TGTGCCAGCAGCCCCCAGGGAACTAGCACAGATACGCAGTATTTT.

This clonotype was seen a few times. This chain uses TRBV2 with TRBJ1-6; D might be TRBD1 (5 bases). V was trimmed by 7 bases and J by 10 bases, leaving 14 bases between them. In germline, CDR1 is SNHLY, CDR2 FYNNEI. The CDR3 totals 13 residues. CDR3 coding DNA: TGTGCCAGCAAGCCCCAGGGCCAATCACCCCTCCACTTT. Protein product: CASKPQGQSPLHF. Combining the CDR3 with reference TRBV2 and TRBJ1-6 gives the whole variable domain EPEVTQTPSHQVTQMGQEVILRCVPISNHLYFYWYRQILGQKVEFLVSFYNNEISEKSEIFDDQFSVERPDGSNFTLKIRSTKLEDSAMYFCASKPQGQSPLHFGNGTRLTVT.

This clonotype was recorded many times. J is TRBJ1-5 and V is TRBV10-3; 9 nucleotides agree with TRBD1. V trimming: 4 bases; J trimming: 10 bases; junction bases outside the gene matches: 8. In germline, CDR1 is ENHRY, CDR2 SYGVKD. The CDR3 runs 14 residues. The CDR3 region is CAISGTGTGLPQHF. DNA for the CDR3: TGTGCCATCAGTGGTACCGGGACAGGGCTCCCCCAGCATTTT.

This sequence joins TRBV2 and TRBJ1-2, with a tentative D call TRBD1 (6 bases). The CDR3 sequence is 12 residues long. Germline CDR1 reads SNHLY; CDR2 reads FYNNEI. V gave up 6 bases and J gave up 3 bases, with 8 bases separating them. The CDR3 coding sequence is TGTGCCAGCAGCAACAGGGACTATGGCTACACCTTC. Encoded protein: CASSNRDYGYTF.

This clonotype appeared many times. The chain links TRBV7-8 to TRBJ1-1; TRBD1 is a possible D gene (6 bases). This CDR3 spans 13 amino acids. V lost 4 bases, J lost 7 bases, and 13 bases lay in between. From germline, CDR1 is SGHVS and CDR2 FQNEAQ. CDR3 region: CASSSSLDSEAFF. The CDR3 nucleotides are TGTGCCAGCAGCTCCTCGTTGGACAGTGAAGCTTTCTTT.

This clonotype occurred many times. The junction shows a germline mismatch at one end, possibly a read error. The genes are TRBV5-1 and TRBJ2-3; D remains unclear. The CDR3 is made up of 13 amino acids. Germline V gene lookup returns CDR1 SGHRS and CDR2 YFSETQ. The CDR3 nucleotides are TGTGCCAGCAGTTTAGGAGGCACAGATACGCAGTATTTT. This sequence encodes CASSLGGTDTQYF.

Ten or more counts support this clonotype. V usage is TRBV6-2 or TRBV6-3 and J usage is TRBJ2-5, with unresolved D. Germline CDR1 reads MNHEY; CDR2 reads SVGEGT. The CDR3 sequence is 12 residues long. The V end was cut by 5 bases, the J end by 5 bases, with 9 bases between. CDR3 coding DNA: TGTGCCAGCAGTCCAACGGATGAGACCCAGTACTTC. Translated, it gives CASSPTDETQYF.

This clonotype was seen at least ten times. V gene TRBV15 combines with J gene TRBJ2-1, with D tentatively TRBD2 (6 bases). Germline CDR1 reads LNHNV; CDR2 reads YYDKDF (reference sequence). CDR3 size: 14 residues. The V end lost 3 bases, the J end lost 3 bases, and 9 bases lay between the germline ends. CDR3 residues: CATSREEGYNEQFF. The CDR3 bases are TGTGCCACCAGCAGGGAGGAGGGCTACAATGAGCAGTTCTTC.

There are many counts of this clonotype. This chain links TRBV18 with TRBJ1-1, with TRBD1 identical over 7 bases. The germline V gene has CDR1 KGHSH and CDR2 LQKENI. V was pared by 7 bases and J by 0 bases, with 2 bases of the junction left unmatched. This CDR3 spans 13 amino acids. CDR3 nucleotides: TGTGCCAGCTTGACAGGGTTGAACACTGAAGCTTTCTTT. Its protein product is CASLTGLNTEAFF.

The table lists this clonotype with many counts. The chain couples TRBV4-3 to TRBJ1-2; 10 positions agree with TRBD1. The J segment lost 6 bases and the V segment lost 0 bases, leaving 13 bases of the junction unmatched. This CDR3 comprises 18 residues. Germline lookup yields CDR1 LGHNA and CDR2 YSLEER. DNA for the CDR3: TGCGCCAGCAGCCAAGAAGAGGTCTGGAGACAGGGGGCCCATGGCTACACCTTC. Protein sequence: CASSQEEVWRQGAHGYTF.

This clonotype was seen many times. The chain combines TRBV7-2 with TRBJ2-2; weak D call: TRBD1 (6 bases). Germline V lookup: CDR1 SGHTA, CDR2 FQGNSA. The CDR3 consists of 16 residues. V gave up 5 bases and J gave up 0 bases, with 13 bases separating them. The CDR3 DNA sequence: TGTGCCAGCAGCCGCCCAGGGGCCTCGAACACCGGGGAGCTGTTTTTT. This sequence encodes CASSRPGASNTGELFF.